This paragraph covers one T cell receptor beta chain sequence. The data belong to a study of radiation and T cells in renal cell carcinoma. Trimming took off 4 bases at V and 0 bases at J, with 5 bases between the two ends. This CDR3 contains 13 residues. CDR1 and CDR2 from the germline V gene are MNHEY and SMNVEV (reference sequence). Time point specified: blood 2 weeks post-SBRT. The sample's treatment: 15 Gy SBRT to primary tumor, nephrectomy 4 weeks later. The tumor was a clear cell renal cell carcinoma. Measured with immunoSEQ multiplex PCR; TCRdb has only the in-frame clones, and not every one. This table holds about 150,000 clones, roughly 89% found once.

The J gene is TRBJ2-3, the V gene TRBV27; D remains unclear. Sequenced material: blood, taken from a patient whose treatment included radiotherapy and nephrectomy. The sequence derives from a woman in her forties or fifties with renal cell carcinoma. CDR3 sequence (DNA): TGTGCCAGCAGTTCATCTAGCACAGATACGCAGTATTTT. As protein: CASSSSSTDTQYF.